Listed below are T cell receptor beta chains from one sample, sequenced in a study of shared clonotypes between healthy human individuals. Assay: immunoSEQ multiplex PCR; the TCRdb copy retains only in-frame clones and omits some. The table has approximately 1.5 million clones, 95% to 99% seen once. The sequenced material came from naive CD4+ T cells sorted from blood. Every receptor here comes from a man under 40 in good health. Both conserved end residues are part of each CDR3. Clone size is not always given. Where it is, it says once, few, many or a class for expanded clones.

CDR3 protein: CASTSSGSGTGELFF; V gene: TRBV7-6; CDR3 length: 15; clone size: -; J gene: TRBJ2-2
CDR3 protein: CASSPLSDSGANVLTF; V gene: TRBV18; CDR3 length: 16; clone size: -; J gene: TRBJ2-6
CDR3 protein: CASSSGFEAFF; V gene: TRBV6-5; CDR3 length: 11; clone size: -; J gene: TRBJ1-1
CDR3 protein: CASSDQQGSYEQYF; V gene: TRBV25-1; CDR3 length: 14; clone size: -; J gene: TRBJ2-7
CDR3 protein: CASSSSYQDRSETQYF; V gene: TRBV5-4; CDR3 length: 16; clone size: -; J gene: TRBJ2-5
CDR3 protein: CASSLGQGRRGYTF; V gene: TRBV5-1; CDR3 length: 14; clone size: -; J gene: TRBJ1-2
CDR3 protein: CASSKLDRDYEQYF; V gene: TRBV5-1; CDR3 length: 14; clone size: -; J gene: TRBJ2-7
CDR3 protein: CASSYSTVLGTQYF; V gene: TRBV6-6; CDR3 length: 14; clone size: -; J gene: TRBJ2-5
CDR3 protein: CASSSLLAGIDTQYF; V gene: TRBV5-1; CDR3 length: 15; clone size: -; J gene: TRBJ2-3
CDR3 protein: CASSDGGLSPKLFF; V gene: TRBV2; CDR3 length: 14; clone size: -; J gene: TRBJ1-4
CDR3 protein: CASSLLAGQYEQYF; V gene: TRBV19; CDR3 length: 14; clone size: -; J gene: TRBJ2-7
CDR3 protein: CASSPRRDRVVGELFF; V gene: TRBV7-2; CDR3 length: 16; clone size: -; J gene: TRBJ2-2
CDR3 protein: CASSPRGGRGALTDTQYF; V gene: TRBV27; CDR3 length: 18; clone size: -; J gene: TRBJ2-3
CDR3 protein: CASSQTENTGELFF; V gene: TRBV10-2; CDR3 length: 14; clone size: few; J gene: TRBJ2-2
CDR3 protein: CASSRQASDEQYF; V gene: TRBV11-3; CDR3 length: 13; clone size: -; J gene: TRBJ2-7
CDR3 protein: CASSQAGVAYEQYF; V gene: TRBV4-1; CDR3 length: 14; clone size: -; J gene: TRBJ2-7
CDR3 protein: CASSFGLAGGVETQYF; V gene: TRBV7-2; CDR3 length: 16; clone size: -; J gene: TRBJ2-5
CDR3 protein: CASSQRGYPADTQYF; V gene: TRBV11-3; CDR3 length: 15; clone size: -; J gene: TRBJ2-3
CDR3 protein: CASSSPSEAFF; V gene: TRBV7-2; CDR3 length: 11; clone size: -; J gene: TRBJ1-1
CDR3 protein: CASSLRTGGLGGYTF; V gene: TRBV5-1; CDR3 length: 15; clone size: -; J gene: TRBJ1-2
CDR3 protein: CASSEVWATIYEQYF; V gene: TRBV2; CDR3 length: 15; clone size: -; J gene: TRBJ2-7
CDR3 protein: CASSVSASGRGDTQYF; V gene: TRBV9; CDR3 length: 16; clone size: -; J gene: TRBJ2-3
CDR3 protein: CASSVGHRETQYF; V gene: TRBV9; CDR3 length: 13; clone size: -; J gene: TRBJ2-5
CDR3 protein: CATSREARVTQYF; V gene: TRBV15; CDR3 length: 13; clone size: -; J gene: TRBJ2-3
CDR3 protein: CASSSKKQGDIQYF; V gene: TRBV5-4; CDR3 length: 14; clone size: -; J gene: TRBJ2-4
CDR3 protein: CASRSDSSTDTQYF; V gene: TRBV5-3; CDR3 length: 14; clone size: -; J gene: TRBJ2-3
CDR3 protein: CAISESGRGEKLFF; V gene: TRBV10-3; CDR3 length: 14; clone size: -; J gene: TRBJ1-4
CDR3 protein: CAWSLKGGETQYF; V gene: TRBV30; CDR3 length: 13; clone size: -; J gene: TRBJ2-5
CDR3 protein: CASTPGGLETQYF; V gene: TRBV19; CDR3 length: 13; clone size: -; J gene: TRBJ2-5
CDR3 protein: CASSESGRRTQYF; V gene: TRBV10-1; CDR3 length: 13; clone size: -; J gene: TRBJ2-5
CDR3 protein: CASSLAAGNTEAFF; V gene: TRBV11-2; CDR3 length: 14; clone size: -; J gene: TRBJ1-1
CDR3 protein: CASISSGGPYEQYF; V gene: TRBV27; CDR3 length: 14; clone size: -; J gene: TRBJ2-7
CDR3 protein: CASSGRFVDRGRYDGYTF; V gene: TRBV9; CDR3 length: 18; clone size: -; J gene: TRBJ1-2
CDR3 protein: CASSLGLAGGMWQYF; V gene: TRBV2; CDR3 length: 15; clone size: -; J gene: TRBJ2-7
CDR3 protein: CASSSRQGLSGNTIYF; V gene: TRBV7-8; CDR3 length: 16; clone size: -; J gene: TRBJ1-3
CDR3 protein: CASSEAGFF; V gene: TRBV6-1; CDR3 length: 9; clone size: -; J gene: TRBJ2-1
CDR3 protein: CSARGGVSAFF; V gene: TRBV20-1; CDR3 length: 11; clone size: -; J gene: TRBJ1-1
CDR3 protein: CASSLRLAGAPNEQFF; V gene: TRBV27; CDR3 length: 16; clone size: -; J gene: TRBJ2-1
CDR3 protein: CASSLTAVKQYF; V gene: TRBV5-6; CDR3 length: 12; clone size: -; J gene: TRBJ2-7
CDR3 protein: CASSPPGLHNEKLFF; V gene: TRBV18; CDR3 length: 15; clone size: -; J gene: TRBJ1-4
CDR3 protein: CASSAQGYEQYF; V gene: TRBV18; CDR3 length: 12; clone size: -; J gene: TRBJ2-7
CDR3 protein: CASSEDRGHYGYTF; V gene: TRBV2; CDR3 length: 14; clone size: -; J gene: TRBJ1-2
CDR3 protein: CASSMTSGRHNEQFF; V gene: TRBV5-1; CDR3 length: 15; clone size: -; J gene: TRBJ2-1
CDR3 protein: CASSFNPANEQFF; V gene: TRBV28; CDR3 length: 13; clone size: -; J gene: TRBJ2-1
CDR3 protein: CASSYITRGNTEAFF; V gene: TRBV6-5; CDR3 length: 15; clone size: -; J gene: TRBJ1-1
CDR3 protein: CASTSAGVGAQYF; V gene: TRBV7-2; CDR3 length: 13; clone size: -; J gene: TRBJ2-5
CDR3 protein: CASSYSYYEQYF; V gene: TRBV6-6; CDR3 length: 12; clone size: -; J gene: TRBJ2-7
CDR3 protein: CASSLWGGRGPVLFF; V gene: TRBV28; CDR3 length: 15; clone size: -; J gene: TRBJ2-1